The clone carrying this T cell receptor (beta chain) was seen at least ten times. No antigen is known for it. Amplification of TCR beta CDR3 regions was performed using RNA transcripts as template. Primed by the HTBI set, a first-round RT-PCR was run on the TCR CDR3. TCRdb itself ran the multiplex PCR reads through MiXCR, one entry per CDR3 protein. The table includes 300,000 to 450,000 distinct CDR3 sequences, approximately 17% detected once. This CDR3 has 17 amino acids. The germline CDR1 and CDR2 sequences are LNHDA and SQIVND (reference sequence). V lost 0 bases and J 0 bases, leaving 11 bases between the germline ends. The record originates from a study of T cells in Graves' hyperthyroidism and ophthalmopathy. Study-wide findings and caveats: Onset of ophthalmopathy came a median 6.5 months after the model predicted it.

This sequence was found in a woman in her thirties with Graves' hyperthyroidism that later progressed to Graves' ophthalmopathy. Sequences were obtained from blood. J is TRBJ1-4 and V is TRBV19, with D perhaps TRBD1 (6 bases). CDR3 region: CASSIDDDRPTNEKLFF. In nucleotides, the CDR3 is TGTGCCAGTAGTATAGATGACGACAGGCCAACTAATGAAAAACTGTTTTTT. The full variable domain, its missing parts supplied by reference TRBV19 and TRBJ1-4, is DGGITQSPKYLFRKEGQNVTLSCEQNLNHDAMYWYRQDPGQGLRLIYYSQIVNDFQKGDIAEGYSVSREKKESFPLTVTSAQKNPTAFYLCASSIDDDRPTNEKLFFGSGTQLSVL.